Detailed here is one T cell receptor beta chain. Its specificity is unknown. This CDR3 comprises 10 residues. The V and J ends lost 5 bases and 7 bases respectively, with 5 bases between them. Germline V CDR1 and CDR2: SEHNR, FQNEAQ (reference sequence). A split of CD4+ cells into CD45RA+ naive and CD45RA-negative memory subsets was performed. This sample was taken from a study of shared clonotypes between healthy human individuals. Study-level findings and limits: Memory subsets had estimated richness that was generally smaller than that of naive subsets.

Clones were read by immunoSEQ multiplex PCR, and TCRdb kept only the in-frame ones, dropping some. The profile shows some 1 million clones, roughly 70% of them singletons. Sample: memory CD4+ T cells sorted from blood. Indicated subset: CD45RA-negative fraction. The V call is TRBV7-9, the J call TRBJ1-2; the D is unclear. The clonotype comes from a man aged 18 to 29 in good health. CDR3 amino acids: CASSTRGYTF. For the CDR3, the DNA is TGTGCCAGCAGCACCCGTGGCTACACCTTC.